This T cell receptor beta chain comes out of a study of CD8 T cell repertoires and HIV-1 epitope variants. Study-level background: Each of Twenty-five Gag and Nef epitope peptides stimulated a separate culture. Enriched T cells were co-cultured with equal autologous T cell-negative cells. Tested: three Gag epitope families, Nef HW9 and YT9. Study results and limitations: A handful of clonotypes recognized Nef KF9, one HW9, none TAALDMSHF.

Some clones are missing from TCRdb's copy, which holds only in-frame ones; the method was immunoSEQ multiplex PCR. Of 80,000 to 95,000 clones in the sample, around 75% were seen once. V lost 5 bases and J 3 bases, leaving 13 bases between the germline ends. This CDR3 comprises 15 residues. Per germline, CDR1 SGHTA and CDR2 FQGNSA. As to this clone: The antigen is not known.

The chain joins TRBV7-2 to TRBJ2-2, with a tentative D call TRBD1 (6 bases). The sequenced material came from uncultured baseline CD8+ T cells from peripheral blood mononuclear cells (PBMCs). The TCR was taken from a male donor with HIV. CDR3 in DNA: TGTGCCAGCAGCAAACGGACAGCAGACACCGGGGAGCTGTTTTTT. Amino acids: CASSKRTADTGELFF.